The sequence of this T cell receptor (beta chain) was determined in a study of blood T cell repertoires in COVID-19. Overall study context: Nucleic acid was either cDNA or gDNA, and it came from T cells, B-cell-depleted T cells, or PBMCs.

Using immunoSEQ multiplex PCR, the repertoire was profiled, and TCRdb retains in-frame clones only, with some absent. The profile shows about 140,000 clones, roughly four fifths of them singletons. What was sequenced was peripheral blood. The origin of this receptor is an elderly woman with acute or convalescent COVID-19.

In DNA form, the CDR3 reads TGTGCCAGCGGGGTGGTACAGGGGCCCCAGCCCCAGCATTTT. Translated, it gives CASGVVQGPQPQHF. V is TRBV28 and J is TRBJ1-5; TRBD1 matches at 7 bases. The CDR3 runs to 14 residues. Germline V CDR1 and CDR2: MDHEN, SYDVKM. Losses at the gene ends were 8 bases for V and 7 bases for J; bases not matched to a gene: 11.